This entry lists 27 T cell receptor beta chains sequenced from one sample in a study of tumor-infiltrating lymphocytes in primary liver carcinoma. A primer in the constant region served to generate TCR beta cDNA from around 500 ng of total RNA. Slightly modified ARM-PCR with three nested multiplex PCR rounds yielded TCR beta libraries. Investigators reported that the first two PCR rounds, at 10 cycles each, used TRBV1-TRBV30 forward primers with a C-beta reverse primer. TCRdb fed the multiplex PCR reads into MiXCR, producing one record per CDR3 protein. The sample shows approximately 100,000 distinct CDR3 sequences, around 66% of them seen only once. The study co-extracted DNA and RNA from around 20-30 mg of unsorted bulk tissue. Sequenced: liver tumor tissue from sampling region 2. Subset meaning: tumor region T2, inferior pole. These receptors were collected from a woman aged 55-70 years with primary liver carcinoma and hepatitis B virus infection.

This clonotype has ten or more counts. The J gene is TRBJ2-7, the V gene TRBV7-9; D assignment may be TRBD1 or TRBD2 (5 bases each). V was clipped by 5 bases and J by 0 bases, with 20 bases between them. Per the germline V gene, CDR1 is SEHNR and CDR2 is FQNEAQ (reference sequence). The CDR3 is 17 residues long. The CDR3 spells CASSPTGRQMASYEQYF. Here the CDR3 DNA reads TGTGCCAGCAGCCCCACGGGGCGACAAATGGCCTCCTACGAGCAGTACTTC.

Concerning this clonotype itself: Mismatch with germline at one junction end may stem from a read error. The DNA of the CDR3 is TGTGCCAACAGCAGTGGACAGGGCCAAAACATTCAGCACTTC. Its translation is CANSSGQGQNIQHF. The chain joins TRBV5-8 to TRBJ2-4; 8 nucleotides match TRBD1. The CDR3 runs to 14 residues. CDR1 and CDR2 (germline): SGHTS, YDEGEE.

The chain carries TRBV9 and TRBJ2-5, with 9 bases matching TRBD2. Looked up from germline, CDR1 is SGDLS and CDR2 is YYNGEE. V was clipped by 4 bases and J by 4 bases; unmatched bases: 11. CDR3 length: 16 residues. The CDR3 DNA sequence: TGTGCCAGCAGCCCGCGCCGGGGAGCGGGAGGAGAGACCCAGTACTTC. Protein sequence: CASSPRRGAGGETQYF.

The V and J genes are TRBV24-1 and TRBJ2-5, with D possibly TRBD1 on 5 matching bases. The V gene's germline CDR1 is KGHDR and CDR2 SFDVKD. Trimming left V 3 bases short and J 4 bases short, with 11 bases between. The CDR3 contains 14 residues. DNA of the CDR3: TGTGCCACCAGTGATCATGACAGCTCAGAGACCCAGTACTTC. Protein sequence: CATSDHDSSETQYF.

This clonotype appeared once. V is TRBV20-1 and J is TRBJ2-3, with D tentatively TRBD2 (6 bases). V gave up 6 bases and J gave up 3 bases, with 25 bases separating them. The CDR3 length is 17 residues. Germline CDR1 reads DFQATT; CDR2 reads SNEGSKA (reference sequence). The CDR3 loop reads CSATTMTGVAFTDTQYF. The CDR3 DNA reads as TGCAGTGCGACTACTATGACGGGGGTAGCGTTTACAGATACGCAGTATTTT.

The rearrangement links TRBV6-1 to TRBJ2-1, with TRBD2 identical over 8 bases. Unmatched junction bases numbered 14, after V lost 10 bases and J lost 9 bases. The CDR3 covers 14 residues. Germline V gene lookup returns CDR1 MNHNS and CDR2 SASEGT. The CDR3 reads CATGAGDSYCEQFF. In DNA, the CDR3 is TGTGCCACCGGAGCGGGGGACTCCTACTGTGAGCAGTTCTTC.

The table lists this clonotype with a count of one. This chain joins TRBV12-3 or TRBV12-4 and TRBJ1-5; D unclear. The CDR3 runs to 15 residues. Trimming stripped 10 bases from V and 6 bases from J, with 22 bases between. CDR3 region: CANNPRQGRGQPQHF. In DNA, the CDR3 is TGTGCCAACAATCCCCGCCAAGGGCGGGGTCAGCCCCAGCATTTT.

This clonotype occurred a few times. A much larger clone lies a single base off, so this may be a read error. The chain carries TRBV4-1 and TRBJ2-3, with a tentative D call TRBD1 (5 bases). CDR3 length equals 15 residues. Trimming stripped 1 base from V and 0 bases from J, with 8 bases between. From germline, CDR1 is MGHRA and CDR2 YSYEKL. The CDR3 sequence: CASSQGGCSTDTQYF. The CDR3 DNA reads as TGCGCCAGCAGCCAAGGGGGCTGTAGCACAGATACGCAGTATTTT.

The rearrangement joins TRBV6-6 to TRBJ2-7, with D hard to call. The length of the CDR3 is 13 residues. The germline CDR1 and CDR2 sequences are MNHNY and SVGAGI (reference sequence). V lost 5 bases to trimming and J lost 3 bases, with 11 bases between them. As DNA, the CDR3 is TGTGCCAGCAGTCTCCCAGGCGGCTACGAGCAGTACTTC. It yields the protein CASSLPGGYEQYF.

Notes on this clonotype: The conserved phenylalanine or tryptophan is not found at the CDR3 terminus, so this likely reflects a read error. The chain has TRBV12-3 or TRBV12-4 and TRBJ1-1, with D possibly matching TRBD1 (5 bases). Trimming removed 5 bases at V and 4 bases at J, with 17 bases between. The CDR3 is 15 residues long. CDR3 nucleotides: TGTGCCAGCAGTAGCCTTGGGCGGGGCGGCACTGAAGCTTTCCTT. It is translated as CASSSLGRGGTEAFL.

Turning to this clonotype: This is likely a read error, given that the CDR3 carries no conserved phenylalanine or tryptophan at its end. This chain connects TRBV28 to TRBJ2-7; 8 bases line up with TRBD1. The CDR3 runs to 12 residues. The germline CDR1 and CDR2 sequences are MDHEN and SYDVKM. Trimming removed 10 bases from V and 4 bases from J; junction bases left unmatched: 6. For the CDR3, the DNA is TGTGCCACCCGACAGGGGACGTACGAGCAGTACTCC. Protein sequence: CATRQGTYEQYS.

Note on this clonotype: Being one base from a much bigger clone, this may be a read error. The chain joins TRBV7-9 to TRBJ1-2; TRBD1 matches 10 bases. After removal of 5 bases from V and 4 bases from J, the junction contained 7 bases not matched to a gene. Looked up from germline, CDR1 is SEHNR and CDR2 is FQNEAQ (reference sequence). This CDR3 contains 15 residues. CDR3 bases: TGTGCCAGCAGCCAAGTGACAGGGGGCGCCTATGGCTACACCTTC. Amino acid sequence: CASSQVTGGAYGYTF. Together with reference TRBV7-9 and TRBJ1-2, the CDR3 gives the full variable domain: DTGVSQNPRHKITKRGQNVTFRCDPISEHNRLYWYRQTLGQGPEFLTYFQNEAQLEKSRLLSDRFSAERPKGSFSTLEIQRTEQGDSAMYLCASSQVTGGAYGYTFGSGTRLTVV.

Worth noting for this clonotype: Germline and junction disagree at one end, which may indicate a read error. V is TRBV12-3 or TRBV12-4 and J is TRBJ2-2; either TRBD1 or TRBD2 may fit D (5 bases each). This CDR3 comprises 14 residues. CDR3 bases: TGTGCCAGCAGTTTGAGTGGGGACGGAATCATGCTGTTGTTT. Amino acids: CASSLSGDGIMLLF.

This clonotype is medium-sized. The chain combines TRBV6-5 with TRBJ2-1, with D perhaps being TRBD1 or TRBD2 (7 bases each). Trimming pared 5 bases from V and 2 bases from J, leaving 13 bases between. The CDR3 runs 15 residues. From germline, CDR1 is MNHEY and CDR2 SVGAGI. The DNA for the CDR3 is TGTGCCAGCAGTGTCCAGGGGGGGGCCTACAATGAGCAGTTCTTC. It yields the protein CASSVQGGAYNEQFF.

Comments on this clonotype: One junction end disagrees with the germline gene, perhaps due to a read error. The chain uses TRBV29-1 and TRBJ2-1; D is possibly TRBD2 (5 bases). Germline CDR1 reads SQVTM; CDR2 reads ANQGSEA. This CDR3 region has 14 residues. CDR3 sequence: CSVTLRGRYNEQFF. The CDR3 DNA is TGCAGCGTCACACTACGGGGAAGATACAACGAGCAGTTCTTC.

This sequence joins TRBV11-3 and TRBJ1-2; D remains ambiguous. Trimming shortened V by 7 bases and J by 2 bases, and 14 bases separated the two germline ends. CDR1 is SGHNT and CDR2 is YENEEA in the germline V gene. The CDR3 runs 14 residues. The CDR3 spells CASNTLGINYGYTF. In DNA, the CDR3 is TGTGCCAGCAACACCCTAGGTATCAACTATGGCTACACCTTC.

This clonotype was seen repeatedly, ten times or more. The rearrangement uses TRBV5-6 and TRBJ2-1, with TRBD2 identical over 10 bases. Germline V lookup: CDR1 SGHDT, CDR2 YYEEEE. Losses at the gene ends were 0 bases for V and 9 bases for J; bases not matched to a gene: 3. CDR3 length equals 14 residues. The CDR3 loop is CASSLALAGFEQFF. The CDR3 nucleotides read TGTGCCAGCAGCTTGGCACTAGCGGGATTTGAGCAGTTCTTC.

A note on this clonotype: The junction departs from germline at one end; a sequencing error may be responsible. The rearrangement links TRBV6-5 to TRBJ1-2; the match to TRBD1 covers 8 bases. This CDR3 spans 17 amino acids. Germline CDR1 is MNHEY and CDR2 is SVGAGI. The CDR3 DNA reads as TGTGCCGCCAAATCCCGACAGGGGAGAAGGTCTAACTATGGCTACACTTTC. This sequence encodes CAAKSRQGRRSNYGYTF.

There are many counts of this clonotype. The genes are TRBV5-6 and TRBJ2-1; 9 nucleotides align to TRBD2. The CDR3 spans 17 residues. Germline trimming cut 1 base from V and 12 bases from J; bases unmatched to any gene: 17. Per germline, CDR1 SGHDT and CDR2 YYEEEE. CDR3 sequence: CASSLYPPWSSGRGQFF. The CDR3 DNA is TGTGCCAGCAGCTTGTACCCCCCTTGGAGTAGCGGGAGAGGGCAGTTCTTC.

As to this clonotype: This CDR3 is missing its conserved last phenylalanine or tryptophan, likely due to a read error. V gene TRBV11-2 combines with J gene TRBJ2-3; 13 bases are a match to TRBD2. Germline-derived CDR1 and CDR2 are SGHAT and FQNNGV. CDR3 size: 15 residues. In DNA, the CDR3 is TGTGTCAGCAGTTCGGGACTAGCGGGACCAGATACGCAGTATCTC. It translates to CVSSSGLAGPDTQYL.

Note on this clonotype: The CDR3 end shows no conserved phenylalanine or tryptophan, and so a read error is likely. The chain has TRBV6-6 and TRBJ1-2; D possibly corresponds to TRBD1 (6 bases). Germline CDR1 and CDR2: MNHNY and SVGAGI (reference sequence). The CDR3 length is 16 residues. The V gene lost 9 bases and the J gene lost 0 bases, with 20 bases spanning the gap. The CDR3 loop is CASSYPGQKANYGYTS. DNA for the CDR3: TGTGCCAGTAGCTACCCCGGACAGAAAGCTAACTATGGCTACACCTCC.

About this clonotype itself: This may be a read error, as it is one base from a much larger clone. The chain recombines TRBV7-9 with TRBJ2-3, with D tentatively TRBD1 (6 bases). Per the germline V gene, CDR1 is SEHNR and CDR2 is FQNEAQ (reference sequence). The CDR3 totals 15 residues. Trimming took 5 bases from V and 1 from J, leaving 13 bases between them. For the CDR3, the DNA is TGTGCCAGCAGCACACAGGGCCTTGGCACAGATACGCAGTATTTT. Its translation is CASSTQGLGTDTQYF.

The chain carries TRBV4-2 and TRBJ2-7, with unresolved D. Germline CDR1 is LGHNA and CDR2 is YNFKEQ. This CDR3 is 15 amino acids long. V lost 5 bases and J lost 1, with 15 bases in between. CDR3 amino acids: CASSNELETSYEQYF. DNA for the CDR3: TGTGCCAGCAGCAATGAATTGGAGACATCCTACGAGCAGTACTTC.

In its sample, this clonotype was seen many times. The rearrangement joins TRBV28 to TRBJ1-2; D is uncertain. The CDR3 contains 13 residues. The V end was cut by 5 bases, the J end by 4 bases, with 11 bases between. Germline assignment: CDR1 MDHEN and CDR2 SYDVKM. Here the CDR3 DNA reads TGTGCCAGCAGTGATGGGGAACCCTATGGCTACACCTTC. Its protein product is CASSDGEPYGYTF.

The chain uses TRBV11-2 and TRBJ2-4; no definite D call. Trimming removed 1 base at V and 4 bases at J, with 8 bases between. CDR1 is SGHAT and CDR2 is FQNNGV in the germline V gene. The CDR3 extends over 14 amino acids. CDR3 amino acids: CASSLATSKNIQYF. The CDR3 coding sequence is TGTGCCAGCAGCTTAGCGACAAGTAAAAACATTCAGTACTTC.

In this sample, this clonotype turned up many times. V gene TRBV5-6 combines with J gene TRBJ2-7, with TRBD2 identical over 10 bases. This CDR3 is built from 15 residues. V was pared by 5 bases and J by 2 bases, with 7 bases of the junction left unmatched. Germline lookup yields CDR1 SGHDT and CDR2 YYEEEE. In nucleotides, the CDR3 is TGTGCCAGCAGGTCTAGCGGGAGCCCTCCCTACGAGCAGTACTTC. Translation: CASRSSGSPPYEQYF.

This clonotype was observed at least ten times. The V call is TRBV5-1, the J call TRBJ2-1; D may be TRBD1 (5 bases). The length of the CDR3 is 15 residues. With 0 bases removed from V and 5 bases from J, the gap between germline ends came to 12 bases. Germline CDR1 SGHRS, CDR2 YFSETQ. The CDR3 region is CASSLAGPPNNEQFF. The CDR3 DNA reads TGCGCCAGCAGCTTGGCAGGGCCCCCAAACAATGAGCAGTTCTTC. The complete variable domain, with remaining parts taken from reference TRBV5-1 and TRBJ2-1, reads KAGVTQTPRYLIKTRGQQVTLSCSPISGHRSVSWYQQTPGQGLQFLFEYFSETQRNKGNFPGRFSGRQFSNSRSEMNVSTLELGDSALYLCASSLAGPPNNEQFFGPGTRLTVL.